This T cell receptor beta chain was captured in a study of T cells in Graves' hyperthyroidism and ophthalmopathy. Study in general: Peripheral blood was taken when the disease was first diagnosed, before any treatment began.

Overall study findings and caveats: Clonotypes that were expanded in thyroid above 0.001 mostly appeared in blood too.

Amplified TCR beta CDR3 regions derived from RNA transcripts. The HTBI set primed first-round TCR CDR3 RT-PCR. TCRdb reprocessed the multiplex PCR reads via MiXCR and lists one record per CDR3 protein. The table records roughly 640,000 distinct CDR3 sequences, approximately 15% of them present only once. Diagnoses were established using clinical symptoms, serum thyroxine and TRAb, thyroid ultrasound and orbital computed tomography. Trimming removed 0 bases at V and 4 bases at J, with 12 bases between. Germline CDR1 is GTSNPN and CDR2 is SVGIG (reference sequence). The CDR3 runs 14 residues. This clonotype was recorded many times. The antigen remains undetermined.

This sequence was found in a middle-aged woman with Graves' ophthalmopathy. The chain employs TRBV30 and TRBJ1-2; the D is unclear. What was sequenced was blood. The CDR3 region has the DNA TGTGCCTGGAGTGTAGGAAACAGTGCCTATGGCTACACCTTC. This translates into CAWSVGNSAYGYTF.